This paragraph covers one T cell receptor beta chain sequence. The sample comes from a study of monozygotic twins with inflammatory bowel disease. This CDR3 is built from 17 residues. Germline V gives CDR1 SGHTA, CDR2 FQGNSA. Reanalyzing the 5' RACE reads, TCRdb keeps one entry per CDR3 protein, without DNA. The sample totals approximately 300,000 distinct CDR3 sequences. Each donor had about 2.5 ml of blood drawn. Whole blood supplied total RNA, and T cells were not sorted. The rearrangement joins TRBV7-2 to TRBJ1-5. This receptor was obtained from a human donor with ulcerative colitis or Crohn's disease, or a healthy co-twin of an affected twin (not recorded which). The sample taken for sequencing was blood. CDR3 residues: CASSLTPNRVGNQPQHF.